The rows below give T cell receptor beta chains drawn from one sample of a study of OX40 agonist ivuxolimab in advanced cancers. The protocol was immunoSEQ multiplex PCR, while the TCRdb copy is restricted to in-frame clones and leaves out a portion. Of approximately 70,000 clones listed, approximately 94% are singletons. The sequencing here drew on CD4+ or CD8+ T cells sorted from blood, taken in a trial of the OX40 agonist ivuxolimab. The receptors shown here come from an adult with an advanced solid tumor such as melanoma, head and neck, liver or kidney cancer. Each CDR3 is given with its conserved first and last residue. D genes are given only for firm matches.

J | V | D | CDR3 | DNA
TRBJ2-7 | TRBV28 | NA | CASTTLPSSYEQYF | TGTGCCAGCACTACCCTGCCCAGCTCCTACGAGCAGTACTTC
TRBJ1-2 | TRBV7-3 | NA | CASSLESESPYGYTF | TGTGCCAGCAGCTTAGAGAGCGAATCACCTTATGGCTACACCTTC
TRBJ2-3 | TRBV27 | TRBD2 | CASSLGLGGASTDTQYF | TGTGCCAGCAGTTTAGGACTAGGCGGGGCCAGCACAGATACGCAGTATTTT
TRBJ2-7 | TRBV7-8 | TRBD1 | CASSLRQGLSYEQYF | TGTGCCAGCAGCTTAAGACAGGGCCTCTCCTACGAGCAGTACTTC
TRBJ1-2 | TRBV9 | NA | CASSVGRVGNYGYTF | TGTGCCAGCAGCGTAGGCAGGGTGGGGAACTATGGCTACACCTTC
TRBJ2-7 | TRBV27 | NA | CASSLGRTKEGQYF | TGTGCCAGCAGTTTGGGCAGGACCAAGGAGGGGCAGTACTTC
TRBJ2-5 | TRBV7-3 | TRBD1 | CASSLRPQGEGETQYF | TGTGCCAGCAGCTTAAGGCCACAGGGGGAAGGAGAGACCCAGTACTTC
TRBJ2-1 | TRBV7-9 | TRBD1 | CASSLSTGGLFF | TGTGCCAGCAGCCTTTCGACAGGGGGTCTGTTCTTC
TRBJ2-5 | TRBV7-8 | TRBD2 | CASSTPAGGGVEDWETQYF | TGTGCCAGCAGCACCCCAGCGGGGGGCGGGGTAGAGGATTGGGAGACCCAGTACTTC
TRBJ1-4 | TRBV9 | TRBD1 | CASSRYDRVDEKLFF | TGTGCCAGCAGTCGATACGACAGGGTGGATGAAAAACTGTTTTTT